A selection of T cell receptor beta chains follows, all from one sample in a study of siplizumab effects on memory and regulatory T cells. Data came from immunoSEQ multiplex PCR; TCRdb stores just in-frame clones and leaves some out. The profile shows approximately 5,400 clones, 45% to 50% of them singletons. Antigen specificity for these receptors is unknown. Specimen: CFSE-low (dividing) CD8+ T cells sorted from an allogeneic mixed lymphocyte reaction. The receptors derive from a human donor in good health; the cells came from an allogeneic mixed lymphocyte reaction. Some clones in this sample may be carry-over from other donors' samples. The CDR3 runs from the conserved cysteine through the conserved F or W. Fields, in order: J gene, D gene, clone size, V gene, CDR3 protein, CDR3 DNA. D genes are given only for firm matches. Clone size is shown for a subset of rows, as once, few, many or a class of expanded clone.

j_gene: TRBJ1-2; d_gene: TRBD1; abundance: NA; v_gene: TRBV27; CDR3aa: CASTSVQGAWEGYTF; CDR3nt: TGTGCCAGCACTTCAGTGCAGGGGGCATGGGAAGGCTACACCTTC
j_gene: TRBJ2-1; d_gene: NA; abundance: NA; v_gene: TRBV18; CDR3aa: CASSPMDTPYNEQFF; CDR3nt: TGTGCCAGCTCACCAATGGATACGCCCTACAATGAGCAGTTCTTC
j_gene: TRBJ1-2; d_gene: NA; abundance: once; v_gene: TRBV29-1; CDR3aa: CSSDDGYTF; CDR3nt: TGCAGTTCGGACGACGGCTACACCTTC
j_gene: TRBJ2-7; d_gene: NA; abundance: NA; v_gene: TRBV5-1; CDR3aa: CASSLYGSVGVEQYF; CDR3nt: TGCGCCAGCAGCTTGTACGGGAGTGTGGGGGTCGAGCAGTACTTC
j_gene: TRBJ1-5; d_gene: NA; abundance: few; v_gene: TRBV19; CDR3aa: CASSVGWQPQHF; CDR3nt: TGTGCCAGTAGTGTCGGTTGGCAGCCCCAGCATTTT
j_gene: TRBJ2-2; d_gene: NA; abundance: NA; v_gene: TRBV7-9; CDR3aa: CASSLGGLSGELFF; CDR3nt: TGTGCCAGCAGCTTAGGTGGACTATCCGGGGAGCTGTTTTTT
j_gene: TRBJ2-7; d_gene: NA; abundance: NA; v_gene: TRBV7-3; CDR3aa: CASSTGTGSYEQYF; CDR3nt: TGTGCCAGCAGCACCGGGACGGGATCCTACGAGCAGTACTTC
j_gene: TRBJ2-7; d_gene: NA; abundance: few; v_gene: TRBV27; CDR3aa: CASSSRGPYEQYF; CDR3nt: TGTGCCAGCAGTTCCCGGGGCCCTTACGAGCAGTACTTC
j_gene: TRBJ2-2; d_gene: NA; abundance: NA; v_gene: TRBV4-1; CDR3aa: CASSQVWTATGELFF; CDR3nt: TGCGCCAGCAGCCAAGTTTGGACGGCAACCGGGGAGCTGTTTTTT
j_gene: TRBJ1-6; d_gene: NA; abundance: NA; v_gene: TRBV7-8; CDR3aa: CASSLEILQLPNSPLHF; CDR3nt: TGTGCCAGCAGCTTAGAGATCTTACAGCTACCCAATTCACCCCTCCACTTT
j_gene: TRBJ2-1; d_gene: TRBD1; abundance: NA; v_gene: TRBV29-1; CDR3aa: CSVNLQGIEQFF; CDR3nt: TGCAGCGTGAACCTACAGGGGATTGAGCAGTTCTTC
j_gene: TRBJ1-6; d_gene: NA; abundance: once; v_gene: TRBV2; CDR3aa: CASNSGFTHSPLHF; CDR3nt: TGTGCCAGCAACTCAGGGTTTACGCATTCACCCCTCCACTTT
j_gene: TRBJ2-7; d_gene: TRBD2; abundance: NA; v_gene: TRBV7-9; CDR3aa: CASRGLAGREDEQYF; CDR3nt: TGTGCCAGCAGAGGACTAGCGGGACGCGAGGACGAGCAGTACTTC
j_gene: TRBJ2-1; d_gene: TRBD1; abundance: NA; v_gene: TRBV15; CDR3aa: CATSSWDSYNEQFF; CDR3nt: TGTGCCACCAGCAGTTGGGACAGCTACAATGAGCAGTTCTTC
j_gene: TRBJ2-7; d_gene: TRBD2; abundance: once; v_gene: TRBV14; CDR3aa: CASSRTSGVTYEQYF; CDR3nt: TGTGCCAGCAGCCGGACTAGCGGGGTGACGTACGAGCAGTACTTC
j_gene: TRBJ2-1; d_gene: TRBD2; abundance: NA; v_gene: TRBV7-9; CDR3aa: CASSPTVAGYYNEQFF; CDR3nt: TGTGCCAGCAGCCCGACTGTAGCGGGATACTACAATGAGCAGTTCTTC
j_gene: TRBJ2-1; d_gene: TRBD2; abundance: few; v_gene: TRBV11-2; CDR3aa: CASTGTSPPEQFF; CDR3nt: TGTGCCAGCACCGGGACTAGTCCCCCTGAGCAGTTCTTC
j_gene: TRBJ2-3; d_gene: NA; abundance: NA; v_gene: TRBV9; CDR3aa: CASRGYPEDTQYF; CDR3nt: TGTGCCAGCCGGGGCTACCCAGAAGATACGCAGTATTTT
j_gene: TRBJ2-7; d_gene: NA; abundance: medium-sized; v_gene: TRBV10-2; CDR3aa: CASSVGSYEQYF; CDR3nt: TGCGCCAGCAGTGTCGGCAGCTACGAGCAGTACTTC
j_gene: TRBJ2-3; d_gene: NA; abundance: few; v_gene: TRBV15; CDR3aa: CATSNSGTDTQYF; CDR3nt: TGTGCCACCAGCAATAGCGGCACAGATACGCAGTATTTT
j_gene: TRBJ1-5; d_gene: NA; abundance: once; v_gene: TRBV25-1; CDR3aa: CASSEFLEGTPQHF; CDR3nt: TGTGCCAGCAGTGAATTTCTTGAGGGAACGCCCCAGCATTTT
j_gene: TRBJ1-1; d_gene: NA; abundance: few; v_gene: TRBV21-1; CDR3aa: CASSKVGWGTEAFF; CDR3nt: NA
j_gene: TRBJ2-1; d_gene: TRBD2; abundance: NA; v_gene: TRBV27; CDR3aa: CASSLGTSGYNEQFF; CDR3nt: TGTGCCAGCAGTTTAGGGACTAGCGGGTACAATGAGCAGTTCTTC
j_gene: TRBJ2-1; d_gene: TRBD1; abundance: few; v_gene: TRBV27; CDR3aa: CASSFFGQAASYNEQFF; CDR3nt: TGTGCCAGCAGTTTCTTCGGACAGGCAGCCTCCTACAATGAGCAGTTCTTC
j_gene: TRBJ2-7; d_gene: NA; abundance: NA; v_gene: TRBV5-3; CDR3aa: CARSLARGVNRGYF; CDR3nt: TGTGCCAGAAGCTTGGCCAGGGGGGTAAATCGAGGTTACTTC
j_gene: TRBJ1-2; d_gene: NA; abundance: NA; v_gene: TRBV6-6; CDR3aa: CASSYSPGYTF; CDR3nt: TGTGCCAGCAGTTACTCTCCGGGCTACACCTTC
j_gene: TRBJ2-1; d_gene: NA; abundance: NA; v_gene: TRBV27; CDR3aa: CASSFGRYNEQFF; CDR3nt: TGTGCCAGCAGTTTCGGCAGGTACAATGAGCAGTTCTTC
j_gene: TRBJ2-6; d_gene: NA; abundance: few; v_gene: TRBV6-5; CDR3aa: CASSYGGANVLTF; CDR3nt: TGTGCCAGCAGTTACGGGGGGGCCAACGTCCTGACTTTC
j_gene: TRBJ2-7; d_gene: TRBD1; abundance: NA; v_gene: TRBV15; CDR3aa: CATSSGQGSYEQYF; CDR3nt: TGTGCCACCAGCAGCGGACAGGGCTCCTACGAGCAGTACTTC
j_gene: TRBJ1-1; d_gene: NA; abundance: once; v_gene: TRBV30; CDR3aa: CAWSVLGPGANTEAFF; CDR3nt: TGTGCCTGGAGTGTACTGGGTCCAGGGGCGAACACTGAAGCTTTCTTT
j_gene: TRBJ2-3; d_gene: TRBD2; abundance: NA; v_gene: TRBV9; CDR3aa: CASSKPGTSVEDTQYF; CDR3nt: TGTGCCAGCAGCAAGCCCGGGACTAGCGTTGAAGATACGCAGTATTTT
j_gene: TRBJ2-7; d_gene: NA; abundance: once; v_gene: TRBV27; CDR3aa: CASSLQGNGYGQYF; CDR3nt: TGTGCCAGCAGTTTACAAGGGAATGGATACGGGCAGTACTTC
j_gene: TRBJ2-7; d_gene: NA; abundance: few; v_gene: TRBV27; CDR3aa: CASSLMLWEEQYF; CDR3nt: TGTGCCAGCAGTTTAATGCTCTGGGAAGAGCAGTACTTC
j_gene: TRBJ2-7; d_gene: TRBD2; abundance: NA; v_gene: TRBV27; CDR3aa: CASRRLAYGYEQYF; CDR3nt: TGTGCCAGCCGCCGACTAGCGTACGGATACGAGCAGTACTTC
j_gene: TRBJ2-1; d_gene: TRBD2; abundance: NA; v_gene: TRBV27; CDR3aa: CASSLILAGGPGNEQFF; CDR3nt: TGTGCCAGCAGTTTAATACTAGCGGGAGGGCCGGGAAATGAGCAGTTCTTC
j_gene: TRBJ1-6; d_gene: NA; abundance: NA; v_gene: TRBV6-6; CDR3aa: CASSYRDSGSEPLHF; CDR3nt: TGTGCCAGCAGTTACAGGGACTCCGGGTCAGAACCCCTCCACTTT
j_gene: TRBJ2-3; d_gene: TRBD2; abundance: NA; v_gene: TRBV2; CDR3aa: CASSELAGGRDTQYF; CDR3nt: TGTGCCAGCAGTGAACTAGCGGGAGGAAGAGATACGCAGTATTTT
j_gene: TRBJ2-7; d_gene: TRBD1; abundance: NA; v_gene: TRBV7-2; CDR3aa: CASSLGDRGRSYEQYF; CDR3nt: TGTGCCAGCAGCTTAGGAGACAGGGGTCGATCCTACGAGCAGTACTTC
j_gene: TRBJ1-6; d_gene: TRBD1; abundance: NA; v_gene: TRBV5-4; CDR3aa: CASSFKGGGAPLHF; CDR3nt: TGTGCCAGCAGCTTCAAAGGGGGCGGAGCACCCCTCCACTTT
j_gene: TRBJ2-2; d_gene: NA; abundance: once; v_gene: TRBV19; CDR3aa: CASSIYPTSGTGELFF; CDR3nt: TGTGCCAGTAGTATTTACCCCACAAGCGGCACCGGGGAGCTGTTTTTT
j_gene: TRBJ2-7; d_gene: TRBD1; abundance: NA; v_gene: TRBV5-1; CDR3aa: CASSIGQGVAEQYF; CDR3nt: TGCGCCAGCAGCATTGGACAGGGAGTGGCCGAGCAGTATTTC
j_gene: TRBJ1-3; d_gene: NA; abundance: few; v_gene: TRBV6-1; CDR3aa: CASSEGSGNTIYF; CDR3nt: TGTGCCAGCAGTGAGGGCTCTGGAAACACCATATATTTT
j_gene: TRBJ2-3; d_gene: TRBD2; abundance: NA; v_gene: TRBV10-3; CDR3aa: CAISEWTSGRSSTDTQYF; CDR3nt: TGTGCCATCAGTGAATGGACTAGCGGGAGATCTAGCACAGATACGCAGTATTTT
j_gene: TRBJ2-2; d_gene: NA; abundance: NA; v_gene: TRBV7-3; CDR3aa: CASSWGEVTGELFF; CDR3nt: TGTGCCAGCAGCTGGGGTGAGGTGACCGGGGAGCTGTTTTTT
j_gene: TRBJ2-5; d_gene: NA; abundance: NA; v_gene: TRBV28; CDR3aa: CASSILAPWGETQYF; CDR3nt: TGTGCCAGCAGTATACTAGCCCCCTGGGGAGAGACCCAGTACTTC
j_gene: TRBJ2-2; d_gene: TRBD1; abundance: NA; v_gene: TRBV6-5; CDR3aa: CASSYSTGQWTGELFF; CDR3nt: TGTGCCAGCAGTTACTCAACGGGACAGTGGACCGGGGAGCTGTTTTTT
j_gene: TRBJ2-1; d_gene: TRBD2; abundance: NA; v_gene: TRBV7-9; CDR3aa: CASSSTVTSGRWNEQFF; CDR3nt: TGTGCCAGCAGCTCCACTGTTACTAGCGGGAGATGGAATGAGCAGTTCTTC
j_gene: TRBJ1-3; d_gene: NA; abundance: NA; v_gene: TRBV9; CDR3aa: CASSPGDSSIGNTIYF; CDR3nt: TGTGCCAGCAGCCCCGGAGACAGTTCAATCGGAAACACCATATATTTT
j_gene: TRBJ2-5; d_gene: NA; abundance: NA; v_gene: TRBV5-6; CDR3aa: CASSGVNTYQETQYF; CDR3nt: TGTGCCAGCAGCGGTGTAAATACGTACCAAGAGACCCAGTACTTC
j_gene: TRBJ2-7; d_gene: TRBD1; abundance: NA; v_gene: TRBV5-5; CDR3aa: CASSSEDRGEQYF; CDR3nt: TGTGCCAGCAGCTCCGAGGACAGGGGCGAGCAGTACTTC
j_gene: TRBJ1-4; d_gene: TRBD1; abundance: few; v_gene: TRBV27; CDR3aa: CASSLDRGRSEKLFF; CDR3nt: TGTGCCAGCAGTCTCGACAGGGGGCGATCGGAAAAACTGTTTTTT
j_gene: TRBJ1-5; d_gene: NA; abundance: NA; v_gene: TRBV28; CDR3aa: CASRWTSSYQAQHF; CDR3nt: TGTGCCAGCAGATGGACATCGAGCTATCAAGCCCAGCATTTT